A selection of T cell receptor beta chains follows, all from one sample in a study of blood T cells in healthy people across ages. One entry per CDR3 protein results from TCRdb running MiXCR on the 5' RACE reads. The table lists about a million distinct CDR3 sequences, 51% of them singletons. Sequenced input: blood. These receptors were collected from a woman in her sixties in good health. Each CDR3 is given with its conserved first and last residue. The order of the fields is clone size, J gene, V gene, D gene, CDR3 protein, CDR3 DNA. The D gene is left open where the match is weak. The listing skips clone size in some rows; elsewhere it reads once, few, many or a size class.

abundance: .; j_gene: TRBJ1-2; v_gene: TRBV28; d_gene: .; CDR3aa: CASSFRGPYYGYTF; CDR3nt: TGTGCCAGCAGTTTTAGGGGTCCCTACTATGGCTACACCTTC
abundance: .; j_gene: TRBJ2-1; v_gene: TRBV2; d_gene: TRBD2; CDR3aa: CASIRTSSRNEQFF; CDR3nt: TGTGCCAGCATCCGGACTAGCAGTAGGAATGAGCAGTTCTTC
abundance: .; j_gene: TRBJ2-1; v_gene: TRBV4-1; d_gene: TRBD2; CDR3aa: CASSQEQRPGLVLVNEQFF; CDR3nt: TGCGCCAGCAGCCAAGAACAGAGGCCGGGACTAGTCTTGGTGAATGAGCAGTTCTTC
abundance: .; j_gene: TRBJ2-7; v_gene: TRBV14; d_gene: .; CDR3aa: CASSRIRQKARLVLQPYEQYF; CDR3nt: TGTGCCAGCAGCCGAATACGACAGAAGGCCCGTTTGGTACTACAACCCTACGAGCAGTACTTC
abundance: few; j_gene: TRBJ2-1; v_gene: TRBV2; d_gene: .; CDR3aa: CASTPLTNPNEQFF; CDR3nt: TGTGCCAGCACTCCCCTGACAAACCCCAATGAGCAGTTCTTC
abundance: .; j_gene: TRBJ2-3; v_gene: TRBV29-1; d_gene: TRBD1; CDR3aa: CSVVVQGAPDTQYF; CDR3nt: TGCAGCGTTGTAGTACAGGGGGCCCCAGATACGCAGTATTTT
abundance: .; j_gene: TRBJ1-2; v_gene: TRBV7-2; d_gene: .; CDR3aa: CASSLDDYGYTF; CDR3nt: TGTGCCAGCAGCTTAGATGACTATGGCTACACCTTC
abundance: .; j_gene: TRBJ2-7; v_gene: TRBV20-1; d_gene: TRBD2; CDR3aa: CSALLAGEFESSYNEQYF; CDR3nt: TGCAGTGCCCTACTAGCGGGAGAGTTCGAGAGCTCCTACAATGAGCAGTACTTC
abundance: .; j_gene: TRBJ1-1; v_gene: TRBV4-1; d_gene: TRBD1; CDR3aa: CASSQVGQGGPEAFF; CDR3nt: TGCGCCAGCAGCCAAGTTGGGCAGGGGGGACCTGAAGCTTTCTTT
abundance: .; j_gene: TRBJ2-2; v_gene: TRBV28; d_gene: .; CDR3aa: CASSLGAARNTGELFF; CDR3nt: TGTGCCAGCAGTTTGGGGGCGGCTAGAAACACCGGGGAGCTGTTTTTT
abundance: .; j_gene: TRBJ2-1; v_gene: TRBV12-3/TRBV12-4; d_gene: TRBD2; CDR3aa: CASRGLAGEGEQFF; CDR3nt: TGTGCCAGCAGGGGACTAGCGGGAGAGGGTGAGCAGTTCTTC
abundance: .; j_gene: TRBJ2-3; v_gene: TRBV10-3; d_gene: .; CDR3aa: CAISEPKYGTDTQYF; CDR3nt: TGTGCCATCAGTGAGCCGAAATACGGCACAGATACGCAGTATTTT
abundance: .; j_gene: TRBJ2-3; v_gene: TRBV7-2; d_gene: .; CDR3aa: CASSFRGTSTDTQYF; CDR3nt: TGTGCCAGCAGCTTCCGGGGGACTAGCACAGATACGCAGTATTTT
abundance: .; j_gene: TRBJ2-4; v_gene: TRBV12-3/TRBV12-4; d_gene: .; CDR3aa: CASSLSLLAKNIQYF; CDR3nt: TGTGCCAGCAGTTTATCCCTACTAGCCAAAAACATTCAGTACTTC
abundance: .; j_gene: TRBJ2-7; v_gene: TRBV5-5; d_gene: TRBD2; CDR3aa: CASSLESGSSYEQYF; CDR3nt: TGTGCCAGCAGCTTGGAAAGCGGGAGCTCCTACGAGCAGTACTTC
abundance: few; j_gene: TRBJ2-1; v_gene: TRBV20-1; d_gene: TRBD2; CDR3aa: CSARDRLAGVYNEQFF; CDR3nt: TGCAGTGCTAGAGACCGACTAGCGGGAGTCTACAATGAGCAGTTCTTC
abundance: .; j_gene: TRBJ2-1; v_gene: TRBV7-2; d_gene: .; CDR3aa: CASSLGPSYNERFF; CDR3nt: TGTGCCAGCAGCTTGGGTCCCTCCTACAATGAGCGGTTCTTC
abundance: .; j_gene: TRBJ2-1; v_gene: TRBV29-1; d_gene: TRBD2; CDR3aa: CSTGGTEYNEQFF; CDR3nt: TGCAGTACGGGGGGGACTGAGTACAATGAGCAGTTCTTC
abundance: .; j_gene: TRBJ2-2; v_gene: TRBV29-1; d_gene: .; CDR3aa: CSVVGGGGFNTGELFF; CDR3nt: TGCAGCGTTGTGGGGGGAGGTGGATTCAACACCGGGGAGCTGTTTTTT
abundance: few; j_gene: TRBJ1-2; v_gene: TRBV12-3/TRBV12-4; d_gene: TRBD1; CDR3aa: CASSPPYRGGYTF; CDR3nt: TGTGCCAGCAGTCCGCCCTACAGGGGTGGCTACACCTTC
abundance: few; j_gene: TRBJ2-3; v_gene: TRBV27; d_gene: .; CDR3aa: CASRIGLTDTQYF; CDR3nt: TGTGCCAGCCGGATAGGGTTGACAGATACGCAGTATTTT
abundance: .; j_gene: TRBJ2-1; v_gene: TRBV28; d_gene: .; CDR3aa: CASSPPIGEQFF; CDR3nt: TGTGCCAGCAGTCCGCCGATCGGTGAGCAGTTCTTC
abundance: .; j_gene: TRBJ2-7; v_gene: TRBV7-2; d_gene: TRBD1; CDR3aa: CASSPQGQTLYEQYF; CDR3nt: TGTGCCAGCAGCCCCCAGGGACAGACTCTCTACGAGCAGTACTTC
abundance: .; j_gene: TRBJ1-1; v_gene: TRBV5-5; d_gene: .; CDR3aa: CASSFGGETEAFF; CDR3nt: TGTGCCAGCAGCTTCGGCGGAGAGACTGAAGCTTTCTTT
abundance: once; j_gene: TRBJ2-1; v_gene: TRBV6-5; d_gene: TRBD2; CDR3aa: CASSYSGTSGQQFF; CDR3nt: TGTGCCAGCAGTTACTCCGGGACTAGCGGTCAGCAGTTCTTC
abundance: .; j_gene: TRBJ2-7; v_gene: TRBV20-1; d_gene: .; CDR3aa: CRIPLDDEQYF; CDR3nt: TGCAGGATCCCATTGGACGACGAGCAGTACTTC
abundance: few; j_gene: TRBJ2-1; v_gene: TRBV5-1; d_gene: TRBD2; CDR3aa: CASSHQLAGSNGQFF; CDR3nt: TGCGCCAGCAGCCACCAGTTAGCGGGAAGCAACGGGCAGTTCTTC
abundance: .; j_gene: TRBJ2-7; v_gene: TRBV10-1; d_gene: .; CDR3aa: CASSESNQGTEQYF; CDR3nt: TGCGCCAGCAGTGAGTCGAATCAGGGGACCGAGCAGTACTTC
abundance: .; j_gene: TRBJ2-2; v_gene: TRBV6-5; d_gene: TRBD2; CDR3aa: CASSWSTSGTTGELFF; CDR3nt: TGTGCCAGCAGCTGGTCGACTAGCGGAACCACCGGGGAGCTGTTTTTT
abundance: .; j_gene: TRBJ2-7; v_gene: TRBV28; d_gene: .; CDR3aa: CASEQGIDEQYF; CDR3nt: TGTGCCAGCGAACAGGGCATCGACGAGCAGTACTTC
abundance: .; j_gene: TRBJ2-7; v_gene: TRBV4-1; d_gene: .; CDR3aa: CASSQQRTSSYEQYF; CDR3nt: TGCGCCAGCAGCCAACAGAGGACGAGCTCCTACGAGCAGTACTTC
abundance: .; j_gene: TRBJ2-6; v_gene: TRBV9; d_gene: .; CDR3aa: CASSVADGRRLGANVLTF; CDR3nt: TGTGCCAGCAGCGTAGCGGACGGGCGCAGGCTTGGGGCCAACGTCCTGACTTTC
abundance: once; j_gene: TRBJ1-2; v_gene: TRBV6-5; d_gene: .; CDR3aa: CASSYSTRNYGYTF; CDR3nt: TGTGCCAGCAGTTACTCGACCAGGAACTATGGCTACACCTTC
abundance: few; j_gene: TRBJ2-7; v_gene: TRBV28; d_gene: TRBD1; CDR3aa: CASSARDRGTGAEQYF; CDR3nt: TGTGCCAGCAGTGCCCGGGACAGGGGTACTGGTGCCGAGCAGTACTTC
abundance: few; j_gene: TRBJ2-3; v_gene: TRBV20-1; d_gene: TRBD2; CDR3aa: CSANSGRRDRDTQYF; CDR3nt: TGCAGTGCTAATAGCGGGAGAAGGGACCGAGATACGCAGTATTTT
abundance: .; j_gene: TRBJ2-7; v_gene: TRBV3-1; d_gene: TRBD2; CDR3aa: CASSETSGAYYEQYF; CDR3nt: TGTGCCAGCAGCGAGACTAGCGGAGCATACTACGAGCAGTACTTC
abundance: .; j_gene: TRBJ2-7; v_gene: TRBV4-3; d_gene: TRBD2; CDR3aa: CASSQEWSAGRAFSYEQYF; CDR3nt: TGCGCCAGCAGCCAAGAATGGAGCGCCGGGAGGGCCTTCTCCTACGAGCAGTACTTC
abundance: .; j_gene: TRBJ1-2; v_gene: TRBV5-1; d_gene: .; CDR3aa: CASSLDRATNYGYTF; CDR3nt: TGCGCCAGCAGCTTGGACAGGGCAACTAACTATGGCTACACCTTC
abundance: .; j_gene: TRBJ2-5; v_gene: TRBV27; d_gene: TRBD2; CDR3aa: CASSSGTSGRETQYF; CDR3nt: TGTGCCAGCAGTTCCGGGACTAGCGGGAGAGAGACCCAGTACTTC